The 19 T cell receptor beta chains presented below share a single source sample, sequenced in a study of T cell responses to AZD1222 COVID-19 vaccine. Assay used: immunoSEQ multiplex PCR; TCRdb lists only in-frame clones, some missing. Of about 99,000 clones listed, roughly 92% were seen once; the top ten hold approximately 9%. The source was peripheral blood, collected 28 days after the second AZD1222 dose. Every receptor here comes from an adult who received the AZD1222 COVID-19 vaccine.

This chain links TRBV6-5 with TRBJ2-3; 7 bases are shared with TRBD2. The CDR3 spans 14 residues. Germline V gene sequence: CDR1 MNHEY, CDR2 SVGAGI. With V trimmed by 5 bases and J by 4 bases, 6 bases remained unmatched. The CDR3 is CASSLQRGADTQYF. The CDR3 region has the DNA TGTGCCAGCAGTCTCCAACGGGGGGCAGATACGCAGTATTTT.

V and J are TRBV9 and TRBJ1-1; D is possibly TRBD1 (5 bases). Trimming shortened V by 0 bases and J by 6 bases, and 15 bases separated the two germline ends. The V gene's germline CDR1 is SGDLS and CDR2 YYNGEE. The CDR3 sequence is 15 residues long. The CDR3, as DNA: TGTGCCAGCAGCGTAGAAGCAGGGCATTATGCTGAAGCTTTCTTT. Protein sequence: CASSVEAGHYAEAFF.

The gene calls are TRBV6-5 and TRBJ1-1; the D is unclear. Deletions cut 0 bases from V and 8 bases from J, with 10 bases between. Germline CDR1 and CDR2: MNHEY and SVGAGI. The CDR3 runs to 13 residues. The CDR3 region is CASSYSEQREAFF. The CDR3 DNA follows: TGTGCCAGCAGTTACTCAGAGCAAAGAGAAGCTTTCTTT.

This clone is a singleton in its sample. The chain employs TRBV5-1 and TRBJ2-1, with 14 positions matching TRBD2. Germline CDR1 SGHRS, CDR2 YFSETQ. The V and J ends lost 6 bases and 9 bases, in that order; junction bases with no gene match: 8. The CDR3 is made up of 15 amino acids. The chain's CDR3 is CASTPGLAGEGEQFF. CDR3 coding DNA: TGCGCCAGCACCCCGGGACTAGCGGGAGAGGGTGAGCAGTTCTTC.

This chain joins TRBV11-2 and TRBJ2-1; D uncertain. Trimming pared 3 bases from V and 9 bases from J, leaving 21 bases between. Per germline, CDR1 SGHAT and CDR2 FQNNGV. CDR3 length: 16 amino acids. This CDR3 is CASSFLDGMLASEQFF. CDR3 in DNA: TGTGCCAGCAGCTTTCTAGATGGGATGTTGGCTAGTGAGCAGTTCTTC.

V usage is TRBV6-4 and J usage is TRBJ1-5; D is ambiguous. Germline CDR1 MRHNA, CDR2 SNTAGT. Trimming took off 5 bases at V and 4 bases at J, with 9 bases between the two ends. CDR3 length: 13 residues. DNA of the CDR3: TGTGCCAGCAGTAATGAGGAAAATCAGCCCCAGCATTTT. Amino acids: CASSNEENQPQHF.

This rearrangement joins TRBV7-2 to TRBJ2-3, with D unresolved. The CDR3 sequence is 13 residues long. Germline values: CDR1 SGHTA, CDR2 FQGNSA. V shed 0 bases and J shed 4 bases, with 5 bases lying between them. The CDR3 region is CASSLAGSDTQYF. The DNA of the CDR3 is TGTGCCAGCAGCTTAGCGGGCTCAGATACGCAGTATTTT.

The V and J genes are TRBV5-1 and TRBJ2-1; 13 bases agree with TRBD2. The CDR3 sequence is 22 residues long. Unmatched junction bases numbered 26, after V lost 4 bases and J lost 7 bases. CDR1 SGHRS and CDR2 YFSETQ come from the germline V gene. Here the CDR3 reads CASSPDRGPGLAGSLRYNEQFF. As DNA, the CDR3 is TGCGCCAGCAGCCCGGACAGGGGGCCGGGACTAGCGGGATCCCTCCGGTATAATGAGCAGTTCTTC.

The rearrangement links TRBV7-9 to TRBJ1-2, with 10 nucleotides matching TRBD1. Germline assignment: CDR1 SEHNR and CDR2 FQNEAQ (reference sequence). This CDR3 has 13 amino acids. J gave up 8 bases and V 5 bases, and 5 bases lay outside the gene matches. The CDR3 nucleotides read TGTGCCAGCAGCGGGGACAGGGGATGGGGCTACACCTTC. This translates into CASSGDRGWGYTF.

The chain combines TRBV4-1 with TRBJ2-1, with a tentative D call TRBD2 (5 bases). Germline V CDR1 and CDR2: MGHRA, YSYEKL. The V gene lost 1 base and the J gene lost 0 bases, with 13 bases spanning the gap. This CDR3 region has 17 residues. The CDR3 protein is CASSQVVSGVSYNEQFF. DNA for the CDR3: TGCGCCAGCAGCCAAGTTGTAAGCGGCGTCTCCTACAATGAGCAGTTCTTC.

The gene calls are TRBV5-4 and TRBJ2-2; the match to TRBD2 covers 7 bases. This CDR3 has 16 residues. CDR1 and CDR2 (germline): SGHNT, YYREEE (reference sequence). The J segment lost 5 bases and the V segment lost 5 bases, leaving 12 bases of the junction unmatched. The CDR3 DNA sequence: TGTGCCAGCAGTTCCGGTGCGGGAGTAGGAACCGGGGAGCTGTTTTTT. It is translated as CASSSGAGVGTGELFF.

The gene calls are TRBV6-5 and TRBJ1-1, with 8 bases lining up with TRBD1. This CDR3 contains 16 residues. J was trimmed by 1 base and V by 2 bases; bases with no gene match: 6. Germline V gene lookup returns CDR1 MNHEY and CDR2 SVGAGI. CDR3 coding DNA: TGTGCCAGCAGTTACGGTTCAGGGGGCGGGAACACTGAAGCTTTCTTT. It is translated as CASSYGSGGGNTEAFF.

V is TRBV6-5 and J is TRBJ1-5; 9 bases line up with TRBD1. The CDR3 consists of 13 residues. Germline V gene lookup returns CDR1 MNHEY and CDR2 SVGAGI. V shed 6 bases, J shed 7 bases, and the junction held 4 bases outside the gene matches. The CDR3 sequence: CASRGDREQPQHF. The CDR3 DNA follows: TGTGCCAGCAGAGGGGACAGGGAACAGCCCCAGCATTTT.

The rearrangement links TRBV6-6 to TRBJ1-1, with a tentative D call TRBD1 (5 bases). The V gene's germline CDR1 is MNHNY and CDR2 SVGAGI (reference sequence). Trimming shortened V by 5 bases and J by 5 bases, and 18 bases separated the two germline ends. The CDR3 length is 15 residues. CDR3 amino acids: CASSPLRDRGTEAFF. The CDR3, as DNA: TGTGCCAGCAGTCCCTTGAGGGACCGAGGTACTGAAGCTTTCTTT.

This sequence joins TRBV10-3 and TRBJ2-7; perhaps TRBD1 as D (6 bases). V was pared by 2 bases and J by 2 bases, with 13 bases between. Germline loops: CDR1 ENHRY, CDR2 SYGVKD. This CDR3 spans 15 amino acids. The CDR3 DNA is TGTGCCATCAGTGAGGAACAGGGAACCCCCTACGAGCAGTACTTC. It specifies CAISEEQGTPYEQYF.

This sequence joins TRBV7-9 and TRBJ2-1; D perhaps matches TRBD2 (5 bases). The V gene's germline CDR1 is SEHNR and CDR2 FQNEAQ (reference sequence). This CDR3 contains 14 residues. Trimming stripped 5 bases from V and 10 bases from J, with 18 bases between. The CDR3 region is CASSPSLDWEEQFF. For the CDR3, the DNA is TGTGCCAGCAGCCCCTCCTTGGACTGGGAGGAGCAGTTCTTC.

CDR3 in amino acids: CASSLSAYEQYF. The CDR3 DNA is TGTGCCAGCAGTTTATCCGCCTACGAGCAGTACTTC. This sequence joins TRBV27 and TRBJ2-7; D remains unclear. There are 12 residues in the CDR3. Deletions cut 0 bases from V and 2 bases from J, with 2 bases between. CDR1 and CDR2 from the germline V gene are MNHEY and SMNVEV (reference sequence).

The CDR3 region is CASSLGQTSTDTQYF. The CDR3 coding sequence is TGTGCCAGCAGCCTAGGACAGACTAGCACAGATACGCAGTATTTT. The chain links TRBV9 to TRBJ2-3; tentative D call: TRBD1 (6 bases). The CDR3 sequence is 15 residues long. V lost 4 bases and J 0 bases, leaving 12 bases between the germline ends. Per germline, CDR1 SGDLS and CDR2 YYNGEE.

The CDR3 protein is CASAPAGIYGYTF. The DNA of the CDR3 is TGTGCCAGCGCCCCAGCTGGAATCTATGGCTACACCTTC. The V and J genes are TRBV27 and TRBJ1-2; D unclear. The V end was cut by 8 bases, the J end by 4 bases, with 14 bases between. This CDR3 has 13 residues. Germline V lookup: CDR1 MNHEY, CDR2 SMNVEV (reference sequence).